What follows are 14 T cell receptor beta chains derived from one specimen sequenced in a study of CD8 T cells in Susac syndrome. Reverse transcription of about 0.45 to 1 ug RNA used random hexamers. TCRdb re-called the immunoSEQ multiplex PCR reads with MiXCR, one entry per CDR3 protein. The sample contains approximately 210,000 distinct CDR3 sequences, over 90% of which appear only once. The sample taken for sequencing was CD4+ T cells from PBMCs. These receptors came from a human donor with Susac syndrome.

The chain couples TRBV20-1 to TRBJ2-7, with 8 bases matching TRBD2. Germline CDR1 DFQATT, CDR2 SNEGSKA (reference sequence). There are 14 residues in the CDR3. The trim removed 4 bases at V and 4 bases at J, leaving 9 bases unmatched. The CDR3: CSATVAGTGYEQYF. CDR3 in DNA: TGCAGTGCTACCGTAGCGGGGACCGGGTACGAGCAGTACTTC.

The V call is TRBV7-2, the J call TRBJ2-5; possible D gene TRBD1, 5 bases. Germline-derived CDR1 and CDR2 are SGHTA and FQGNSA. Trimming stripped 5 bases from V and 5 bases from J, with 15 bases between. This CDR3 region has 14 residues. Here the CDR3 DNA reads TGTGCCAGCAGCCCACTCGCCCCAGGGGAGACCCAGTACTTC. Protein sequence: CASSPLAPGETQYF.

This chain joins TRBV7-2 and TRBJ2-7; 8 positions match TRBD1. Germline V CDR1 and CDR2: SGHTA, FQGNSA. The CDR3 spans 14 residues. The junction had 5 bases not matched to a gene; V was cut back by 4 bases and J by 3 bases. CDR3 protein: CASSWTGFNYEQYF. CDR3 nucleotides: TGTGCCAGCAGCTGGACAGGGTTTAACTACGAGCAGTACTTC.

The chain uses TRBV11-2 and TRBJ2-5; D may be TRBD2 (6 bases). This CDR3 region has 13 residues. Germline V lookup: CDR1 SGHAT, CDR2 FQNNGV. Trimming shortened V by 10 bases and J by 1 base, and 13 bases separated the two germline ends. CDR3 coding DNA: TGTGCCATCAAGGGGCGGGGCCAAGAGACCCAGTACTTC. It yields the protein CAIKGRGQETQYF.

In this sample, this clonotype turned up once. The chain has TRBV11-3 and TRBJ2-7, with D perhaps TRBD1 or TRBD2 (5 bases each). Per germline, CDR1 SGHNT and CDR2 YENEEA. The CDR3 is 14 amino acids. Trimming shortened V by 1 base and J by 6 bases, and 13 bases separated the two germline ends. The CDR3 protein is CASSLGAGTSEQYF. CDR3 nucleotide sequence: TGTGCCAGCAGCTTAGGGGCCGGGACGTCCGAGCAGTACTTC.

The CDR3 coding sequence is TGCAGTGGCGCGGGGTTCTCATATGGCTACACCTTC. This gives the protein CSGAGFSYGYTF. The chain is built from TRBV20-1 and TRBJ1-2; unclear D gene. Looked up from germline, CDR1 is DFQATT and CDR2 is SNEGSKA (reference sequence). Trimming cost V 7 bases and J 5 bases, with 14 bases left between them. This CDR3 has 12 amino acids.

This chain uses TRBV5-1 with TRBJ1-2, with D maybe TRBD1 (6 bases). The CDR3 is 14 amino acids. Germline V gene data show CDR1 as SGHRS and CDR2 as YFSETQ. Deletions cut 1 base from V and 7 bases from J, with 14 bases between. The CDR3 loop is CASSLSQGNSGYTF. The CDR3 DNA reads TGCGCCAGCAGCTTGTCACAGGGAAATTCTGGCTACACCTTC.

The rearrangement uses TRBV28 and TRBJ1-4; no clear D. CDR1 and CDR2 from the germline V gene are MDHEN and SYDVKM. Trimming took 9 bases from V and 5 from J, leaving 13 bases between them. The CDR3 is 13 amino acids. CDR3 nucleotides: TGTGCCAGTACACAGTGGGAAAATGAAAAACTGTTTTTT. It is translated as CASTQWENEKLFF.

The rearrangement uses TRBV29-1 and TRBJ2-7, with D hard to call. V was clipped by 4 bases and J by 3 bases, with 10 bases between them. CDR1 is SQVTM, CDR2 ANQGSEA, per germline. The CDR3 contains 12 residues. CDR3 in amino acids: CSVVTAYYEQYF. Written as DNA, the CDR3 is TGCAGCGTTGTGACGGCATACTACGAGCAGTACTTC.

The gene calls are TRBV6-5 and TRBJ1-1, with D possibly TRBD1 on 5 matching bases. The germline V gene encodes CDR1 MNHEY and CDR2 SVGAGI. Between the trimmed V and J ends, which lost 2 bases and 7 bases, there was a span of 8 bases. This CDR3 region has 12 residues. CDR3 region: CASSYGAGEAFF. CDR3 sequence (DNA): TGTGCCAGCAGTTACGGGGCGGGTGAAGCTTTCTTT.

The rearrangement uses TRBV5-1 and TRBJ2-5, with 13 nucleotides matching TRBD2. This CDR3 is 16 amino acids long. Trimming took 4 bases from V and 3 from J; bases not matched to a gene: 6. Germline loops: CDR1 SGHRS, CDR2 YFSETQ. The CDR3 sequence is CASSPTGTSGKETQYF. The CDR3 bases are TGCGCCAGCAGCCCAACCGGGACTAGCGGGAAAGAGACCCAGTACTTC. Complete variable domain (other parts from reference TRBV5-1 and TRBJ2-5): KAGVTQTPRYLIKTRGQQVTLSCSPISGHRSVSWYQQTPGQGLQFLFEYFSETQRNKGNFPGRFSGRQFSNSRSEMNVSTLELGDSALYLCASSPTGTSGKETQYFGPGTRLLVL.

This chain uses TRBV12-3 or TRBV12-4 with TRBJ2-7; D is tentatively TRBD1 or TRBD2 (5 bases each). Trimming took off 5 bases at V and 4 bases at J, with 15 bases between the two ends. The CDR3 sequence is 14 residues long. The CDR3 sequence is CASSAGTPKYEQYF. The CDR3 DNA sequence: TGTGCCAGCAGTGCCGGGACCCCTAAGTACGAGCAGTACTTC.

The chain links TRBV3-1 to TRBJ2-3, with 11 bases lining up with TRBD2. The CDR3 contains 17 residues. The trim removed 3 bases at V and 4 bases at J, leaving 9 bases unmatched. Germline CDR1 reads LGHDT; CDR2 reads YNNKEL (reference sequence). The CDR3 DNA sequence: TGTGCCAGCAGCCATGAATTAGCGGGGGGGCAGGCAGATACGCAGTATTTT. Translation gives CASSHELAGGQADTQYF.

The chain carries TRBV29-1 and TRBJ2-4, with 10 bases aligning to TRBD1. The germline V gene encodes CDR1 SQVTM and CDR2 ANQGSEA. V shed 6 bases and J 6 bases; nucleotides not matched to a gene: 11. This CDR3 has 15 amino acids. The CDR3: CSVAPDRGKGNIQYF. The CDR3 DNA reads TGCAGCGTGGCGCCGGACAGGGGGAAGGGAAACATTCAGTACTTC.